This T cell receptor (beta chain) derives from a study of cytomegalovirus exposure and HLA in healthy donors. 13 Jbeta primers and 60 Vbeta primers were used for the PCR. Profiling relied on immunoSEQ multiplex PCR, and the TCRdb table lists in-frame clones only, not all of them. This table has roughly 170,000 clones, approximately 71% appearing once. The CDR3 runs 15 residues. The V gene end was trimmed by 7 bases and the J gene end by 4 bases; junction bases not matched to a gene: 10. Germline values: CDR1 SNHLY, CDR2 FYNNEI. This receptor was taken from a girl aged 10-17 years in good health and CMV-seronegative. Material for sequencing was PBMCs. The rearrangement uses TRBV2 and TRBJ2-1, with 7 bases lining up with TRBD1. CDR3 residues: CASTAGTAAYNEQFF. For the CDR3, the DNA is TGTGCCAGCACCGCCGGGACAGCAGCTTACAATGAGCAGTTCTTC.